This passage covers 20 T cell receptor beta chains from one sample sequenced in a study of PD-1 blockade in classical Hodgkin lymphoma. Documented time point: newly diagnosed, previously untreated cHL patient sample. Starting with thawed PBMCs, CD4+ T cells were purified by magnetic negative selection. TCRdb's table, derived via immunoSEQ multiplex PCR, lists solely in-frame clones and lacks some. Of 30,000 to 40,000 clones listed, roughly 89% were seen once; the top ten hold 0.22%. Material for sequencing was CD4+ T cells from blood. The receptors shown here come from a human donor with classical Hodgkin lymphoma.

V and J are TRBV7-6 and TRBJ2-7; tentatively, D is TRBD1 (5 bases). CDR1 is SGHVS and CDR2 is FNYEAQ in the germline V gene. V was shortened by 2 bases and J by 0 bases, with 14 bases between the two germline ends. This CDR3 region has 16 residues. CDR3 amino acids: CASSLSRALGSYEQYF. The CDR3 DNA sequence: TGTGCCAGCAGCTTAAGCAGGGCCCTGGGCTCCTACGAGCAGTACTTC.

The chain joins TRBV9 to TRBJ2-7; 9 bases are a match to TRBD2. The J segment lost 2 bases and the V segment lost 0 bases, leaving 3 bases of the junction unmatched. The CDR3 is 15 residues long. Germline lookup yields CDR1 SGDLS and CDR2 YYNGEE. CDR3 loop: CASSVGSGGPYEQYF. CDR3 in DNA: TGTGCCAGCAGCGTAGGTAGCGGGGGTCCCTACGAGCAGTACTTC.

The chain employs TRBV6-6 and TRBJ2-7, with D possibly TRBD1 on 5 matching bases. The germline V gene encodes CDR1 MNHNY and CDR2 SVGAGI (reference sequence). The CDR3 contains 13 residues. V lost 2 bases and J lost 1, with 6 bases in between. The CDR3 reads CASSYDRSYEQYF. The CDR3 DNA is TGTGCCAGCAGTTACGACAGATCCTACGAGCAGTACTTC.

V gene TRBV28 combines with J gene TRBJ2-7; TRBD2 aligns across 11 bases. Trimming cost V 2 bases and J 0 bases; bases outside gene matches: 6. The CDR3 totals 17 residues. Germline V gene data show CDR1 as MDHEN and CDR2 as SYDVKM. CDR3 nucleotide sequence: TGTGCCAGCAGTTTAAGGACTAGCGGGCCCGCCTCCTACGAGCAGTACTTC. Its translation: CASSLRTSGPASYEQYF.

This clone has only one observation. CDR3 sequence (DNA): TGTGCCAGCAGCCAAGGTCTCGACACTGAAGCTTTCTTT. This encodes CASSQGLDTEAFF. The chain uses TRBV14 and TRBJ1-1; D unclear. CDR3 length: 13 residues. From germline, CDR1 is SGHDN and CDR2 FVKESK. V gave up 1 base and J gave up 3 bases, with 6 bases separating them.

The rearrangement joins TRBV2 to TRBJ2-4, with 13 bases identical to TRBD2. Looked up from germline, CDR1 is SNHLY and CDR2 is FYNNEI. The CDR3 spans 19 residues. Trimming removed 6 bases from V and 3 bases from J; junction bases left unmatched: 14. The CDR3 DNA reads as TGTGCCAGCAGGAATATAACTAGCGGGGGGGCAAAAGGCAAAAACATTCAGTACTTC. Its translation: CASRNITSGGAKGKNIQYF.

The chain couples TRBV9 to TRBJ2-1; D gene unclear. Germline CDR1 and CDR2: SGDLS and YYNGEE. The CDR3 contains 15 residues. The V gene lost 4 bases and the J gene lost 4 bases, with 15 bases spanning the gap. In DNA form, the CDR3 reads TGTGCCAGCAGCACTCAATCGACTTCATACAATGAGCAGTTCTTC. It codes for CASSTQSTSYNEQFF.

The CDR3 nucleotides are TGTGCCAGCTCTCTGGACCGAGAGACCCAGTACTTC. It translates to CASSLDRETQYF. V and J are TRBV18 and TRBJ2-5; unclear D gene. Deletions cut 6 bases from V and 4 bases from J, with 9 bases between. Per germline, CDR1 KGHSH and CDR2 LQKENI. The CDR3 extends over 12 amino acids.

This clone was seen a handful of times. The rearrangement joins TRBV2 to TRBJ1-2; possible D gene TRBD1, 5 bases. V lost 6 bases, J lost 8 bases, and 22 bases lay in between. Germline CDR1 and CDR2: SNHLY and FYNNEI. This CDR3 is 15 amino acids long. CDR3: CASRSPGRTDIGYTF. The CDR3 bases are TGTGCCAGCAGGAGTCCAGGGAGGACGGACATAGGCTACACCTTC. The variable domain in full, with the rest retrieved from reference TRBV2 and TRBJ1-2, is EPEVTQTPSHQVTQMGQEVILRCVPISNHLYFYWYRQILGQKVEFLVSFYNNEISEKSEIFDDQFSVERPDGSNFTLKIRSTKLEDSAMYFCASRSPGRTDIGYTFGSGTRLTVV.

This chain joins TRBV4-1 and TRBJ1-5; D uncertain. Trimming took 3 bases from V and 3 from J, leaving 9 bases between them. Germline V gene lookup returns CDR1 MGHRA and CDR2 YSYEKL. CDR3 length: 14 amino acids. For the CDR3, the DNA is TGCGCCAGCAGCCAGGCATACTACAATCAGCCCCAGCATTTT. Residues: CASSQAYYNQPQHF.

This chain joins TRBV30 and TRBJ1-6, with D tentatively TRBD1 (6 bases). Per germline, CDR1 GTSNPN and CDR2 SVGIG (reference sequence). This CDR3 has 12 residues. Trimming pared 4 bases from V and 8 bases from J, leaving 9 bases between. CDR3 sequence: CAWNRADSPLHF. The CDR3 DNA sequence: TGTGCCTGGAACAGGGCCGATTCACCCCTCCACTTT.

DNA of the CDR3: TGTGCCAGCAGTTTATTGGGGGAGGCGACGTACGAGCAGTACTTC. It yields the protein CASSLLGEATYEQYF. V gene TRBV28 combines with J gene TRBJ2-7, with D possibly being TRBD2 (6 bases). Germline V CDR1 and CDR2: MDHEN, SYDVKM. CDR3 size: 15 residues. Trimming cost V 1 base and J 4 bases, with 14 bases left between them.

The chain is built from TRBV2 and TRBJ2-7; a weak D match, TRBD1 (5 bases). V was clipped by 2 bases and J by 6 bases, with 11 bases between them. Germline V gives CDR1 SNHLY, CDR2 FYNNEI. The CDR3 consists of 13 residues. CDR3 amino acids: CASSEYRGGEQYF. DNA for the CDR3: TGTGCCAGCAGTGAATATAGGGGCGGCGAGCAGTACTTC.

CDR3 sequence (DNA): TGTGCCAGCAGAGCCGGGACGCCGGGCACTGAAGCTTTCTTT. Its protein is CASRAGTPGTEAFF. The gene calls are TRBV2 and TRBJ1-1; TRBD1 might be the D (5 bases). V lost 6 bases and J 4 bases, leaving 15 bases between the germline ends. Looked up from germline, CDR1 is SNHLY and CDR2 is FYNNEI. This CDR3 contains 14 residues.

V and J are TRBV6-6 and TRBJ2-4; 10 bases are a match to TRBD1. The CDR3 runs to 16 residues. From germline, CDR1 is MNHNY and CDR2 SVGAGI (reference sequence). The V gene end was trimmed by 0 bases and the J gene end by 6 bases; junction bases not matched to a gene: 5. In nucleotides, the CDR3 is TGTGCCAGCAGTTACTCTGGGACAGGGGAGAGAAACATTCAGTACTTC. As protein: CASSYSGTGERNIQYF.

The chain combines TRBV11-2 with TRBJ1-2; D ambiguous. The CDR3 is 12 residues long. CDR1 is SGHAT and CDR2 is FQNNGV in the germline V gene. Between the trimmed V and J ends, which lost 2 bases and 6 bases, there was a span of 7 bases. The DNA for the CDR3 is TGTGCCAGCAGCTTAAGTCAGAATGGCTACACCTTC. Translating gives CASSLSQNGYTF.

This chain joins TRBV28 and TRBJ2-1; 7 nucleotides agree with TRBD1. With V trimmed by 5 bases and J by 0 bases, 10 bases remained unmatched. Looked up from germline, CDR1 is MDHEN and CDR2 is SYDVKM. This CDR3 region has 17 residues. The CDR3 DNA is TGTGCCAGCAGTCCACCGACAGGGCCGAGCTCCTACAATGAGCAGTTCTTC. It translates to CASSPPTGPSSYNEQFF.

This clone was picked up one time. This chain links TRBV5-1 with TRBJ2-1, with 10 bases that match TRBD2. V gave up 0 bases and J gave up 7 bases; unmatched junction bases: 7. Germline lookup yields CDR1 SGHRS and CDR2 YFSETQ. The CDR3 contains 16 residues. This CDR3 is CASSLGLAGVPNEQFF. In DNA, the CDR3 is TGCGCCAGCAGCTTGGGGCTAGCGGGAGTACCAAATGAGCAGTTCTTC.

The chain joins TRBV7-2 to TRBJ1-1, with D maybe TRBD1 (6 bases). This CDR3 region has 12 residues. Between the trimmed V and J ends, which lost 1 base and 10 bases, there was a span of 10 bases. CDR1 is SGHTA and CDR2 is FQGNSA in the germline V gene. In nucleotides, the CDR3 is TGTGCCAGCAGCTTAGGCCAGGGGAGAGCTTTCTTT. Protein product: CASSLGQGRAFF.

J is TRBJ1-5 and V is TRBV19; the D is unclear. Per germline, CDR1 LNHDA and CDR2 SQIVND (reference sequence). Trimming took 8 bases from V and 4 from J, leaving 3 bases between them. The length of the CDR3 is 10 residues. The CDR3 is CASGNQPQHF. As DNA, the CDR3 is TGTGCCAGTGGGAATCAGCCCCAGCATTTT.